This TCR beta chain was identified in a study of blood T cell repertoires in COVID-19. Turning to the study itself: The study drew acute and convalescent COVID-19 samples from the United States, Italy and Spain. PBMCs, B-cell-depleted T cells, or T cells provided the cDNA or gDNA that made up the material.

Per the original methods: The authors estimated nucleated cell counts from reference gene primer amplification. Generated by immunoSEQ multiplex PCR, the TCRdb table keeps only in-frame clones and is missing some. V and J calls plus clone size are reproduced from that table; the DNA served to infer D and trimming. This table has 200,000 to 300,000 clones, about 88% appearing once. The source material was peripheral blood. The clonotype originates from a woman between 40 and 50 years old who had recovered from COVID-19.

CDR3 DNA: TGTGCCAGCAGCCAAGATCGGCTAGTTCCCAATGAGCAGTTCTTC. Protein sequence: CASSQDRLVPNEQFF. V usage is TRBV3-1 (or the pseudogene TRBV3-2) and J usage is TRBJ2-1; D is uncertain. Germline V gene data show CDR1 as LGHDT and CDR2 as YNNKEL (reference sequence). Trimming cost V 0 bases and J 6 bases, with 12 bases left between them. This CDR3 contains 15 residues.